These T cell receptor beta chains were read from a single sample in a study of graft-versus-host responses after intestinal transplantation. The assay was immunoSEQ multiplex PCR, and TCRdb's table has in-frame clones only and misses some. The sample carries more than 70,000 clones, 80% to 85% recorded once. No antigen has been identified for these receptors. The source material was unstimulated CD4+ T cells sorted from spleen or lymph node cells, sampled before intestinal transplant. The receptors come from a human donor who received an intestinal transplant. CDR3s include the opening cysteine and the closing phenylalanine or tryptophan. The D gene is left open where the match is weak. A clone size is listed for some rows: how often the clone was seen (once, few, many), or a class if it is expanded.

TRBJ2-5 | TRBV20-1 | - | - | CSALDGQAGYF | TGCAGTGCACTGGACGGCCAAGCGGGTTACTTC
TRBJ1-1 | TRBV11-2 | - | once | CASSRSGGSWNTEAFF | TGTGCCAGCAGCCGATCAGGTGGCAGTTGGAACACTGAAGCTTTCTTT
TRBJ2-7 | TRBV6-5 | TRBD1 | - | CASSFDRGGNEQYF | TGTGCCAGCAGTTTCGACAGGGGGGGTAACGAGCAGTACTTC
TRBJ1-1 | TRBV29-1 | - | - | CSVGYGRGTEAFF | TGCAGCGTTGGGTACGGAAGGGGCACTGAAGCTTTCTTT
TRBJ1-2 | TRBV7-6 | - | - | CASSFSRGDGYTF | TGTGCCAGCAGCTTCAGCAGGGGCGATGGCTACACCTTC
TRBJ1-2 | TRBV5-6 | - | - | CASSLGRAAYGYTF | TGTGCCAGCAGCTTGGGCAGGGCCGCCTATGGCTACACCTTC
TRBJ2-3 | TRBV7-9 | - | - | CASSLAQVDTQYF | TGTGCCAGCAGCTTAGCGCAGGTTGATACGCAGTATTTT
TRBJ1-5 | TRBV5-6 | - | - | CASSLTGSNQPQHF | TGTGCCAGCAGCCTAACGGGTAGCAATCAGCCCCAGCATTTT
TRBJ1-1 | TRBV5-1 | - | - | CASSLDWGGGTEAFF | TGCGCCAGCAGCTTGGATTGGGGAGGAGGCACTGAAGCTTTCTTT
TRBJ1-5 | TRBV4-1 | TRBD1 | - | CASSQDIGQGGQPQHF | TGCGCCAGCAGCCAAGATATCGGACAGGGAGGACAGCCCCAGCATTTT
TRBJ2-1 | TRBV11-1 | TRBD1 | - | CASSLRQGINEQFF | TGTGCCAGCAGCTTGAGACAGGGTATAAATGAGCAGTTCTTC